This TCR beta chain was recovered during a study of cytomegalovirus exposure and HLA in healthy donors. Study at large: Earlier sequencing of around 190 million T cells yielded around 100 million unique TCR beta sequences.

Researchers ran the PCR with 60 Vbeta and 13 Jbeta primers. Assay used: immunoSEQ multiplex PCR; TCRdb lists only in-frame clones, some missing. The table has around 130,000 clones, roughly 77% seen once. This clone was recorded a few times. Different DNA sequences within this sample yield the same CDR3. V dropped 3 bases and J dropped 1; count of bases not matched to a gene: 0. This CDR3 contains 13 residues. Looked up from germline, CDR1 is SGHRS and CDR2 is YFSETQ. Sequencing was carried out using PBMCs. This TCR came from a man aged 30 to 39 in good health and CMV-seronegative. This chain links TRBV5-1 with TRBJ2-5; 7 bases match TRBD1. CDR3 nucleotide sequence: TGCGCCAGCAGCTGGGACAGCCAAGAGACCCAGTACTTC. It yields the protein CASSWDSQETQYF.